This is a list of T cell receptor beta chains from one sample in a study of Ad26.COV2.S vaccination and SARS-CoV-2 variants. The method was immunoSEQ multiplex PCR; TCRdb's version includes in-frame clones alone and lacks a portion of them. The profile covers approximately 300,000 clones, with about 82% appearing a single time and more than 1.5% taken by the ten largest. The source material was peripheral blood, sampled in a trial of Ad26.COV2.S vaccine versus placebo. These TCRs come from a person aged 18-60 years who received the Ad26.COV2.S COVID-19 vaccine or a placebo. Both conserved end residues are part of each CDR3. D genes are given only for firm matches. Size tells how often a clone was seen (once, few, many) or the class of an expanded clone, and some rows leave it out.

clone_size | j_call | v_call | d_call | cdr3_aa | cdr3_nt
once | TRBJ1-5 | TRBV7-2 | TRBD1 | CASSLDRGPRQPQHF | TGTGCCAGCAGCCTGGACAGGGGGCCGAGGCAGCCCCAGCATTTT
NA | TRBJ2-7 | TRBV7-6 | NA | CASSLVGDGSYEQYF | TGTGCCAGCAGCTTAGTTGGGGACGGTTCCTACGAGCAGTACTTC
NA | TRBJ1-6 | TRBV19 | TRBD1 | CASSRDRGVGSSYNSPLHF | TGTGCCAGTAGTAGAGACAGGGGAGTAGGGAGCTCCTATAATTCACCCCTCCACTTT
NA | TRBJ1-3 | TRBV6-5 | NA | CASSYSESGNTIYF | TGTGCCAGCAGTTACAGCGAATCAGGAAACACCATATATTTT
NA | TRBJ1-2 | TRBV7-9 | TRBD1 | CASSPYRGWDYGYTF | TGTGCCAGCAGCCCCTACAGGGGTTGGGACTATGGCTACACCTTC
NA | TRBJ1-4 | TRBV18 | TRBD1 | CASSPGQGTNEKLFF | TGTGCCAGCTCACCCGGACAGGGGACTAATGAAAAACTGTTTTTT
NA | TRBJ2-2 | TRBV7-2 | NA | CASTGLAVPGELFF | TGTGCCAGCACGGGGCTGGCGGTACCCGGGGAGCTGTTTTTT
NA | TRBJ2-1 | TRBV5-1 | NA | CASSLSGLSSYNEQFF | TGCGCCAGCAGCTTGTCCGGCCTGAGCTCCTACAATGAGCAGTTCTTC
NA | TRBJ1-2 | TRBV5-1 | NA | CASSGLWGNYGYTF | TGCGCCAGCAGCGGGTTGTGGGGTAACTATGGCTACACCTTC
NA | TRBJ2-7 | TRBV2 | TRBD1 | CASMRQGSSYEQYF | TGTGCCAGCATGCGACAGGGAAGCTCCTACGAGCAGTACTTC
once | TRBJ1-6 | TRBV12-3/TRBV12-4 | NA | CASSLRNSPLHF | TGTGCCAGCAGTTTACGGAATTCACCCCTCCACTTT
once | TRBJ1-1 | TRBV27 | TRBD1 | CASSLSPGGYRAFF | TGTGCCAGCAGTTTATCACCAGGGGGTTATAGAGCTTTCTTT
NA | TRBJ2-3 | TRBV5-4 | NA | CASSRGGGLNADTQYF | TGTGCCAGCAGCCGGGGTGGGGGCCTGAACGCAGATACGCAGTATTTT
NA | TRBJ1-1 | TRBV6-2/TRBV6-3 | NA | CASSSTGLIVDTEAFF | TGTGCCAGCAGTTCCACAGGGTTGATCGTGGACACTGAAGCTTTCTTT
NA | TRBJ1-5 | TRBV6-5 | NA | CASSRGSGQPQHF | TGTGCCAGCAGCAGGGGTTCTGGTCAGCCCCAGCATTTT
NA | TRBJ1-6 | TRBV30 | NA | CAWSEGWDSPLHF | TGTGCCTGGAGTGAAGGGTGGGATTCACCCCTCCACTTT